Sequencing of this TCR beta chain was carried out in a study of control samples from healthy donors and cancer patients. The protocol was immunoSEQ multiplex PCR, while the TCRdb copy is restricted to in-frame clones and leaves out a portion. The table records 75,000 to 90,000 clones, about 89% of them present only once. CDR1 and CDR2 from the germline V gene are SGHDN and FVKESK. The length of the CDR3 is 13 residues. The germline V and J ends were trimmed by 4 bases and 5 bases, with 11 bases remaining between them. Sequences were obtained from PBMCs. This clonotype was obtained from a woman aged 45 to 65 with colorectal cancer. The rearrangement joins TRBV14 to TRBJ1-1, with D perhaps TRBD1 (6 bases). The chain's CDR3 is CASSPQGWTEAFF. The CDR3 bases are TGTGCCAGCAGCCCTCAGGGGTGGACTGAAGCTTTCTTT.